A single sample gave rise to the 20 T cell receptor beta chains below, sequenced in a study of control samples from healthy donors and cancer patients. Repertoires were generated with immunoSEQ multiplex PCR, while TCRdb's copy carries only in-frame clones and drops some. The sample holds about 160,000 clones, over 85% seen once. The sample comprised blood. Receptors were obtained from a man aged 30 to 39 in good health.

The V call is TRBV7-9, the J call TRBJ2-6; D gene uncertain. V lost 2 bases, J lost 3 bases, and 5 bases lay in between. Germline V gives CDR1 SEHNR, CDR2 FQNEAQ (reference sequence). The CDR3 covers 14 residues. DNA for the CDR3: TGTGCCAGCAGCTTACGCAGTGGGGCCAACGTCCTGACTTTC. Translation: CASSLRSGANVLTF.

The rearrangement joins TRBV9 to TRBJ1-6; D uncertain. The V gene lost 4 bases and the J gene lost 6 bases, with 17 bases spanning the gap. The CDR3 length is 16 residues. CDR1 is SGDLS and CDR2 is YYNGEE in the germline V gene. CDR3 amino acids: CASSPSGNRPNSPLHF. DNA of the CDR3: TGTGCCAGCAGCCCGAGCGGGAACAGACCTAATTCACCCCTCCACTTT.

V is TRBV5-1 and J is TRBJ2-6; D remains unclear. CDR1 SGHRS and CDR2 YFSETQ come from the germline V gene. The CDR3 has 15 amino acids. The ends were cut back, 0 bases at V and 1 base at J, with 5 bases in the middle. The CDR3 sequence is CASSLGESGANVLTF. The CDR3 nucleotides read TGCGCCAGCAGCTTGGGAGAATCTGGGGCCAACGTCCTGACTTTC.

V is TRBV12-3 or TRBV12-4 and J is TRBJ2-2, with TRBD1 as a possible D gene (5 bases). The CDR3 is 13 residues long. V gave up 8 bases and J gave up 1 base, with 8 bases separating them. The CDR3 spells CASAQGNTGELFF. As DNA, the CDR3 is TGTGCCAGCGCGCAGGGGAACACCGGGGAGCTGTTTTTT.

The chain recombines TRBV5-5 with TRBJ1-1, with 7 bases that match TRBD1. CDR1 and CDR2 from the germline V gene are SGHKS and YYEKEE (reference sequence). V dropped 1 base and J dropped 1; count of bases not matched to a gene: 10. The CDR3 runs 17 residues. CDR3 DNA sequence: TGTGCCAGCAGCTTGTCGCCCTCATACAGGGGGAACACTGAAGCTTTCTTT. This codes for CASSLSPSYRGNTEAFF.

The J gene is TRBJ1-4, the V gene TRBV19, with D unresolved. The ends were cut back, 3 bases at V and 0 bases at J, with 11 bases in the middle. The CDR3 has 16 amino acids. Germline V lookup: CDR1 LNHDA, CDR2 SQIVND (reference sequence). The CDR3 is CASSMQTSATNEKLFF. The CDR3 DNA reads TGTGCCAGTAGTATGCAGACCTCAGCAACTAATGAAAAACTGTTTTTT.

V gene TRBV5-5 combines with J gene TRBJ2-3; 7 nucleotides align to TRBD2. Per germline, CDR1 SGHKS and CDR2 YYEKEE (reference sequence). V gave up 4 bases and J gave up 0 bases; unmatched junction bases: 14. The CDR3 runs to 18 residues. The CDR3 region is CASSERGFRTASTDTQYF. The CDR3 DNA follows: TGTGCCAGCAGCGAGCGGGGTTTTCGTACCGCTAGCACAGATACGCAGTATTTT.

About this clone: A read error may produce the germline difference seen at one junction end. Different DNA sequences within this sample yield the same CDR3. The chain uses TRBV28 and TRBJ1-5; 7 bases match TRBD1. Germline assignment: CDR1 MDHEN and CDR2 SYDVKM. This CDR3 contains 12 residues. The CDR3 sequence: CASSYRGQPQHF. The CDR3 DNA is TGTGCTAGCAGTTACAGGGGTCAGCCCCAGCATTTT. The full variable domain, its missing parts supplied by reference TRBV28 and TRBJ1-5, is DVKVTQSSRYLVKRTGEKVFLECVQDMDHENMFWYRQDPGLGLRLIYFSYDVKMKEKGDIPEGYSVSREKKERFSLILESASTNQTSMYLCASSYRGQPQHFGDGTRLSIL.

This chain joins TRBV7-2 and TRBJ2-1, with 8 positions matching TRBD2. Trimming removed 1 base from V and 2 bases from J; junction bases left unmatched: 4. Per germline, CDR1 SGHTA and CDR2 FQGNSA. This CDR3 contains 16 residues. In nucleotides, the CDR3 is TGTGCCAGCAGCTTAGTGGCGGGAGGCCCCTACAATGAGCAGTTCTTC. Amino acids: CASSLVAGGPYNEQFF.

The chain is built from TRBV19 and TRBJ2-7, with D perhaps being TRBD1 or TRBD2 (5 bases each). Germline CDR1 reads LNHDA; CDR2 reads SQIVND (reference sequence). V was trimmed by 10 bases and J by 0 bases, leaving 22 bases between them. This CDR3 contains 16 residues. The CDR3 sequence is CATSNGGPSSSYEQYF. The CDR3 bases are TGTGCCACCTCAAATGGGGGACCGTCGAGCTCCTACGAGCAGTACTTC.

This clone came up once. The chain uses TRBV28 and TRBJ1-1; TRBD1 matches 9 bases. The CDR3 runs to 15 residues. Germline V gene sequence: CDR1 MDHEN, CDR2 SYDVKM. Trimming took 5 bases from V and 3 from J; bases not matched to a gene: 7. The CDR3: CASSPPGQGDTEAFF. The CDR3 DNA is TGTGCCAGCAGTCCGCCGGGACAGGGAGACACTGAAGCTTTCTTT.

This clone has more than one count but fewer than ten. The gene calls are TRBV28 and TRBJ1-4; D remains ambiguous. The CDR3 extends over 12 amino acids. CDR1 is MDHEN, CDR2 SYDVKM, per germline. With 7 bases removed from V and 10 bases from J, the gap between germline ends came to 13 bases. The CDR3 loop reads CASNGPLGKLFF. CDR3 DNA: TGTGCCAGCAACGGCCCACTGGGAAAACTGTTTTTT.

This clone occurred once. The chain couples TRBV5-6 to TRBJ2-1, with 10 bases lining up with TRBD2. The CDR3 covers 17 residues. Germline V CDR1 and CDR2: SGHDT, YYEEEE. Trimming at V came to 3 bases and at J to 6 bases, leaving 12 bases not matched to a gene. CDR3 sequence: CASSSSSSGSRSNEQFF. In DNA form, the CDR3 reads TGTGCCAGCAGCTCCAGCTCTAGCGGGAGTAGGAGCAATGAGCAGTTCTTC. Filled out from reference TRBV5-6 and TRBJ2-1, the complete variable domain reads DAGVTQSPTHLIKTRGQQVTLRCSPKSGHDTVSWYQQALGQGPQFIFQYYEEEERQRGNFPDRFSGHQFPNYSSELNVNALLLGDSALYLCASSSSSSGSRSNEQFFGPGTRLTVL.

The chain carries TRBV11-2 and TRBJ2-1; D unresolved. Germline values: CDR1 SGHAT, CDR2 FQNNGV. Trimming took 2 bases from V and 4 from J, leaving 9 bases between them. CDR3 length: 14 amino acids. CDR3 nucleotides: TGTGCCAGCAGCTTATTCTACACGTACAATGAGCAGTTCTTC. Protein product: CASSLFYTYNEQFF.

This sequence joins TRBV20-1 and TRBJ2-1, with TRBD2 matching over 11 bases. The CDR3 loop spans 15 amino acids. Trimming removed 3 bases from V and 9 bases from J; junction bases left unmatched: 10. CDR1 DFQATT and CDR2 SNEGSKA come from the germline V gene (reference sequence). CDR3 residues: CSASLRLAGGIEQFF. CDR3 DNA sequence: TGCAGTGCTAGTTTACGATTAGCGGGAGGGATTGAGCAGTTCTTC.

The CDR3 DNA is TGTGCCAGCAGCCCAGAGGCGAGGGGGCTAGCTTTCTTT. It specifies CASSPEARGLAFF. The chain is built from TRBV6-5 and TRBJ1-1, with 7 nucleotides matching TRBD1. CDR3 length equals 13 residues. V was pared by 6 bases and J by 10 bases, with 11 bases of the junction left unmatched. Germline V gives CDR1 MNHEY, CDR2 SVGAGI.

In the case of this clone: The junction differs from germline at one of its ends, possibly a read error. Other nucleotide sequences from this sample produce the same CDR3. The chain is built from TRBV11-1 and TRBJ2-3; a possible D gene is TRBD1 (6 bases). This CDR3 has 15 residues. Germline V gene sequence: CDR1 SGHAT, CDR2 FQDESV (reference sequence). The DNA of the CDR3 is TGTGCCAGCAGCATTCTAGGGGGTTCAGCAGATACACAGTATTTT. Its translation: CASSILGGSADTQYF. The whole variable domain, filled in from reference TRBV11-1 and TRBJ2-3, reads EAEVAQSPRYKITEKSQAVAFWCDPISGHATLYWYRQILGQGPELLVQFQDESVVDDSQLPKDRFSAERLKGVDSTLKIQPAELGDSAMYLCASSILGGSADTQYFGPGTRLTVL.

V is TRBV9 and J is TRBJ1-2; 8 nucleotides align to TRBD1. Germline V gives CDR1 SGDLS, CDR2 YYNGEE. This CDR3 has 15 residues. V dropped 2 bases and J dropped 3; count of bases not matched to a gene: 6. CDR3 in amino acids: CASSVRQGLDYGYTF. The CDR3 coding sequence is TGTGCCAGCAGCGTTCGACAGGGGTTGGACTATGGCTACACCTTC.

The rearrangement links TRBV28 to TRBJ2-7; D ambiguous. This CDR3 is built from 13 residues. The germline CDR1 and CDR2 sequences are MDHEN and SYDVKM. The V end lost 5 bases, the J end lost 5 bases, and 13 bases lay between the germline ends. The CDR3 nucleotides are TGTGCCAGCAGTAATCGGCAGCCCCACGAGCAGTACTTC. Residues: CASSNRQPHEQYF.

The chain is built from TRBV6-1 and TRBJ2-4; either TRBD1 or TRBD2 may fit D (5 bases each). The V gene's germline CDR1 is MNHNS and CDR2 SASEGT. The CDR3 length is 15 residues. Between the trimmed V and J ends, which lost 3 bases and 5 bases, there was a span of 14 bases. CDR3 loop: CASSDPGTSENIQYF. The CDR3 DNA follows: TGTGCCAGCAGTGACCCCGGGACCAGCGAAAACATTCAGTACTTC.